This record covers a single TCR beta chain. Its specificity is not known. These data are taken from a study of circulating and synovial CD4+ cells in juvenile arthritis. Study-wide points: Traditional Vbeta family usage analysis missed the pathogenic-like versus bulk difference. Circulating pathogenic-like lymphocytes shared a substantially higher fraction of CDR3 sequences with synovium than bulk blood. CPL and bulk CD4 samples differed at least tenfold in T cell genomes.

Sequencing used immunoSEQ multiplex PCR; TCRdb keeps in-frame clones, though not all of them. The profile covers about 33,000 clones, with nearly 95% appearing a single time and 0.16% taken by the ten largest. This CDR3 is built from 13 residues. V was shortened by 4 bases and J by 4 bases, with 12 bases between the two germline ends. Germline CDR1 reads SGHRS; CDR2 reads YFSETQ. The chain employs TRBV5-1 and TRBJ2-7, with TRBD2 as a possible D gene (5 bases). The source is a human donor with juvenile idiopathic arthritis. Sequenced input: CD4+ T cells from blood. This chain's CDR3 is CASSASGLYEQYF. CDR3 coding DNA: TGCGCCAGCAGCGCGTCGGGGTTGTACGAGCAGTACTTC.